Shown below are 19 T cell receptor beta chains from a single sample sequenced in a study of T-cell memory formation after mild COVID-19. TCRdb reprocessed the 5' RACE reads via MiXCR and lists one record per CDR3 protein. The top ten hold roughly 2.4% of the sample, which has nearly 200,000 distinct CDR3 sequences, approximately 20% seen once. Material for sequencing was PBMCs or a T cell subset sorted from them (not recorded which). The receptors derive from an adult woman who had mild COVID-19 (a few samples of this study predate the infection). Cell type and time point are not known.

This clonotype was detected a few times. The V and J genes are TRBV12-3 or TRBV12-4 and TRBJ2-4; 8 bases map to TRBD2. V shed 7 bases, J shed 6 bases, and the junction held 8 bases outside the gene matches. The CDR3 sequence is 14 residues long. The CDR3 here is CASNERGGRNIQYF. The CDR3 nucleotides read TGTGCCAGCAACGAACGGGGGGGCCGAAACATTCAGTACTTC.

DNA for the CDR3: TGCAGTGCTAGAATCCAGCCCCAGAGCTCCTACAATGAGCAGTTCTTC. Translation: CSARIQPQSSYNEQFF. This rearrangement joins TRBV20-1 to TRBJ2-1; no clear D gene. The CDR3 sequence is 16 residues long. Germline V lookup: CDR1 DFQATT, CDR2 SNEGSKA (reference sequence). V gave up 2 bases and J gave up 0 bases, with 14 bases separating them.

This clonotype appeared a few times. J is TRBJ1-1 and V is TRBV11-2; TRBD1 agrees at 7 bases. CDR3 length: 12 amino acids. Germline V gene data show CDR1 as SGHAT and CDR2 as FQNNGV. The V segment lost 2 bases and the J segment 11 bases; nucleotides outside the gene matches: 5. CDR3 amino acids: CASSLSRGRAFF. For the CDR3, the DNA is TGTGCCAGCAGCTTAAGCAGGGGGAGGGCTTTCTTT.

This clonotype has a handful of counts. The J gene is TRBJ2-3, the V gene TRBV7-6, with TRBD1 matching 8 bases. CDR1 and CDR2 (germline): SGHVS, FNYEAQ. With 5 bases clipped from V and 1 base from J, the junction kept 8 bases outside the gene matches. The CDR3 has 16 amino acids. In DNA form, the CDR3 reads TGTGCCAGCAGCCCCAGGACAGGGTACGGCACAGATACGCAGTATTTT. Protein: CASSPRTGYGTDTQYF.

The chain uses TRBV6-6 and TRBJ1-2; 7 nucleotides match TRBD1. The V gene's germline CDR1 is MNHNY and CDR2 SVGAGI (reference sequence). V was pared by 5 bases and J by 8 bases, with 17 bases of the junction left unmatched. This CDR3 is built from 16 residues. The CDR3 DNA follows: TGTGCCAGCAGTACAAGGGAGACAGGGACGATCGGCGGCTACACCTTC. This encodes CASSTRETGTIGGYTF.

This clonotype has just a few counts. CDR3 amino acids: CASSPLASTDTQYF. For the CDR3, the DNA is TGTGCCAGCAGCCCTCTAGCTAGCACAGATACGCAGTATTTT. The chain combines TRBV7-8 with TRBJ2-3; D possibly corresponds to TRBD2 (5 bases). V lost 5 bases to trimming and J lost 0 bases, with 9 bases between them. This CDR3 has 14 residues. From germline, CDR1 is SGHVS and CDR2 FQNEAQ.

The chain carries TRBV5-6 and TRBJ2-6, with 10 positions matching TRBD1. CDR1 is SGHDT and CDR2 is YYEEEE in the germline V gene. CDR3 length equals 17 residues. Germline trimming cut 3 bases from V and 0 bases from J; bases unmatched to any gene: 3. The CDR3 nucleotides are TGTGCCAGCAGCTGGACAGGGGGTAGCTCTGGGGCCAACGTCCTGACTTTC. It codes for CASSWTGGSSGANVLTF.

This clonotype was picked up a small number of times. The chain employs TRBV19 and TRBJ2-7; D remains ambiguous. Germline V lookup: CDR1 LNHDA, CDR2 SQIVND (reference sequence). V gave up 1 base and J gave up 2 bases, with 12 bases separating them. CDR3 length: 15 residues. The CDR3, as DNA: TGTGCCAGTAGTATAGCGTTTGAAGTGACCTACGAGCAGTACTTC. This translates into CASSIAFEVTYEQYF.

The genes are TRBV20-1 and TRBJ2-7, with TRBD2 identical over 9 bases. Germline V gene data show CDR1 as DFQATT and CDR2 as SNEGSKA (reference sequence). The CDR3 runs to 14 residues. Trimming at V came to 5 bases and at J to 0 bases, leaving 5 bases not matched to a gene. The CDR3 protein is CSARIAGDSYEQYF. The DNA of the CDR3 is TGCAGTGCTCGGATAGCGGGAGACTCCTACGAGCAGTACTTC.

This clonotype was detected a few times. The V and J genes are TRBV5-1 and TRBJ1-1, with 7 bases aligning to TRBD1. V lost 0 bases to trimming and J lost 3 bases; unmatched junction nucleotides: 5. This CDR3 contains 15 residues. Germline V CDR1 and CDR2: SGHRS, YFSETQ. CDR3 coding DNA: TGCGCCAGCAGCTTGGACAGGGGATTCGACACTGAAGCTTTCTTT. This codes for CASSLDRGFDTEAFF. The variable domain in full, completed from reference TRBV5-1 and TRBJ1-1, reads KAGVTQTPRYLIKTRGQQVTLSCSPISGHRSVSWYQQTPGQGLQFLFEYFSETQRNKGNFPGRFSGRQFSNSRSEMNVSTLELGDSALYLCASSLDRGFDTEAFFGQGTRLTVV.

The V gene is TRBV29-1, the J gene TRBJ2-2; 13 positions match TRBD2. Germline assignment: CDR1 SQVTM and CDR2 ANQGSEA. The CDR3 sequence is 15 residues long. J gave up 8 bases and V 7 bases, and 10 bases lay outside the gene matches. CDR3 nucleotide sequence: TGCAGCGACCACCGACTAGCGGGAGGATTGGGGGAGCTGTTTTTT. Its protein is CSDHRLAGGLGELFF.

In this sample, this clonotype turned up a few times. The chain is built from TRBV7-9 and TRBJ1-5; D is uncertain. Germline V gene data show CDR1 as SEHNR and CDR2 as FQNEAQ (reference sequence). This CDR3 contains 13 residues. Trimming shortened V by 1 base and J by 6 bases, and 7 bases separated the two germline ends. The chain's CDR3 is CASSLGVGQPQHF. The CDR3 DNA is TGTGCCAGCAGCTTAGGCGTGGGTCAGCCCCAGCATTTT.

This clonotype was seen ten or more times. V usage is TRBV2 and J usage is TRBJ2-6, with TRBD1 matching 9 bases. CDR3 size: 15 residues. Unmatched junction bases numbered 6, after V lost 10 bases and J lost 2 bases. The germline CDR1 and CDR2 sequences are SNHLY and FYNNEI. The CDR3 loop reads CATLRDRAGANVLTF. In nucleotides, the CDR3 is TGTGCCACCCTCCGGGACAGGGCTGGGGCCAACGTCCTGACTTTC. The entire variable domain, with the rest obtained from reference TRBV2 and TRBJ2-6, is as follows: EPEVTQTPSHQVTQMGQEVILRCVPISNHLYFYWYRQILGQKVEFLVSFYNNEISEKSEIFDDQFSVERPDGSNFTLKIRSTKLEDSAMYFCATLRDRAGANVLTFGAGSRLTVL.

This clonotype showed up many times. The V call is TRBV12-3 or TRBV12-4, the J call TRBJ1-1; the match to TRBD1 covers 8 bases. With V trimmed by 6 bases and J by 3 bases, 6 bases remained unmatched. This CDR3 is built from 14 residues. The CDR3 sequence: CASSSGQGYTEAFF. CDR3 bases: TGTGCCAGCAGCTCCGGACAGGGCTACACTGAAGCTTTCTTT.

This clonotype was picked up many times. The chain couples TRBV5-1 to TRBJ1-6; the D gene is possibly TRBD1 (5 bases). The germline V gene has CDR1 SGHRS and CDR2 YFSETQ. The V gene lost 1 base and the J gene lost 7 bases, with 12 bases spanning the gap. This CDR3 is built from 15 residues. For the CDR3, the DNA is TGCGCCAGCAGCTTGAGGACCGGGGGGAATTCACCCCTCCACTTT. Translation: CASSLRTGGNSPLHF.

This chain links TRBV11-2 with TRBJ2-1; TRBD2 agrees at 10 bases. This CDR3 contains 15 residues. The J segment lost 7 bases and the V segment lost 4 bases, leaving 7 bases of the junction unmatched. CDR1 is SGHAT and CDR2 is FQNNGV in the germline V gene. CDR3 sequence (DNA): TGTGCCAGCAGCTGGAGGTTACTAGCGGGGAATGAGCAGTTCTTC. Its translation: CASSWRLLAGNEQFF.

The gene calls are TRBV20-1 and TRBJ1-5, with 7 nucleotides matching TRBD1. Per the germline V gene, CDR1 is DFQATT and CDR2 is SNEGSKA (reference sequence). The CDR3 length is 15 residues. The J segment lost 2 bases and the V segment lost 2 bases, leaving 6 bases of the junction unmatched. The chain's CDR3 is CSARNRGRGNQPQHF. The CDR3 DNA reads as TGCAGTGCTAGAAACAGGGGTCGTGGCAATCAGCCCCAGCATTTT.

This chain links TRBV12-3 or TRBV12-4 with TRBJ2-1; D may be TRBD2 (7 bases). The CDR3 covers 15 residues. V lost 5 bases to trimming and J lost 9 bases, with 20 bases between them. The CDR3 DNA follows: TGTGCCAGCAGTCGCCCCGGGACAAGGGGGGGTGAGCAGTTCTTC. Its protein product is CASSRPGTRGGEQFF.

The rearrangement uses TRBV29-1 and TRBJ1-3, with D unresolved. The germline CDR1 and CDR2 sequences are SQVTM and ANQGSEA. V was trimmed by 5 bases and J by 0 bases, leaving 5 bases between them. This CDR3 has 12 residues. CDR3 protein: CSVRDSGNTIYF. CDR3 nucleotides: TGCAGCGTTCGGGACTCTGGAAACACCATATATTTT.